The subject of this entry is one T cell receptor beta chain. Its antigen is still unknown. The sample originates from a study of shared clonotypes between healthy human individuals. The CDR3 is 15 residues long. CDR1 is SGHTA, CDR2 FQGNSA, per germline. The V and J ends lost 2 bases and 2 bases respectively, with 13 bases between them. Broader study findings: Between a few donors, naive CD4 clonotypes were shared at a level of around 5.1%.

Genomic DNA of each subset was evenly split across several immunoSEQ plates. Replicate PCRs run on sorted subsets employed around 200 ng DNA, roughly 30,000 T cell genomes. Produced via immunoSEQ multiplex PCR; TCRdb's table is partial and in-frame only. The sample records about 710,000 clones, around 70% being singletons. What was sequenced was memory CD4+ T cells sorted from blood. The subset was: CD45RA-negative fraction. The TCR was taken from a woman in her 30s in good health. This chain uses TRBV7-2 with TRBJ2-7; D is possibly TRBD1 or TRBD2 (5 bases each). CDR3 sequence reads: CASSLLAGRAYEQYF. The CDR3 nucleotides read TGTGCCAGCAGCTTACTCGCGGGCAGGGCCTACGAGCAGTACTTC. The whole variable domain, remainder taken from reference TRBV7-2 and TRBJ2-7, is GAGVSQSPSNKVTEKGKDVELRCDPISGHTALYWYRQSLGQGLEFLIYFQGNSAPDKSGLPSDRFSAERTGGSVSTLTIQRTQQEDSAVYLCASSLLAGRAYEQYFGPGTRLTVT.